This T cell receptor (beta chain) is from a study of blood T cell repertoires in COVID-19. On the study more broadly: Collection of acute and convalescent COVID-19 samples took place in the United States, Italy and Spain. T cells, B-cell-depleted T cells, or PBMCs supplied cDNA or gDNA.

Authors' analysis steps: Amplification of reference gene primers was used by the study to estimate nucleated cell counts. Assay used: immunoSEQ multiplex PCR; TCRdb lists only in-frame clones, some missing. D and trimming were read from the DNA, whereas the V and J calls and clone size are those reported in that table. The table lists approximately 69,000 clones, about four fifths of them singletons. Losses at the gene ends were 5 bases for V and 3 bases for J; bases not matched to a gene: 8. This CDR3 spans 15 amino acids. CDR1 is GTSNPN and CDR2 is SVGIG in the germline V gene (reference sequence).

This receptor was obtained from an elderly woman with acute or convalescent COVID-19. Sequencing was done on a sample of peripheral blood. V gene TRBV30 combines with J gene TRBJ2-1; TRBD1 matches 9 bases. CDR3 protein: CAWLRRDRVYNEQFF. CDR3 coding DNA: TGTGCCTGGCTCAGGAGGGACAGGGTCTACAATGAGCAGTTCTTC.